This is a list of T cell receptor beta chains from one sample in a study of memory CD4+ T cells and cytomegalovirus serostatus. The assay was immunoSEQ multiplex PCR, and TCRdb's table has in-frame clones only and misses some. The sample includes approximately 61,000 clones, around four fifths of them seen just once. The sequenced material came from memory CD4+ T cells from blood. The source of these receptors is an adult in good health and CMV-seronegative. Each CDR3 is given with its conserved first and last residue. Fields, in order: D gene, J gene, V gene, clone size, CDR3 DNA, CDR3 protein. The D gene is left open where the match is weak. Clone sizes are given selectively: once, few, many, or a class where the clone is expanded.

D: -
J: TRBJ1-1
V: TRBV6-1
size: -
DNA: TGTGCCAGCAGTGAAGGAAGGGCTGAAGCTTTCTTT
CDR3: CASSEGRAEAFF

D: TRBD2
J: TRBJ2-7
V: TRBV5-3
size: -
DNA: TGTGCCAGCAGCTCGTGGACTAGCGGGACGTACGAGCAGTACTTC
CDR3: CASSSWTSGTYEQYF

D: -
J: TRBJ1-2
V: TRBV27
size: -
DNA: TGTGCCAGCAGTTCCTTCGACAGAAGGGACGGCGGCTACACCTTC
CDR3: CASSSFDRRDGGYTF

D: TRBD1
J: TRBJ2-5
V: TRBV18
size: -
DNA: TGTGCCAGCTCACCCACCCCGCAGGGGGCAGAGACCCAGTACTTC
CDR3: CASSPTPQGAETQYF

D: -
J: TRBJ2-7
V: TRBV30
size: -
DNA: TGTGCCTGGAGTTCGGGTACCTACGAGCAGTACTTC
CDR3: CAWSSGTYEQYF

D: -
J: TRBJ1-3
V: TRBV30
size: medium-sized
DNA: TGTGCCTGGAGTACGGGGAACTCTGGAAACACCATATATTTT
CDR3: CAWSTGNSGNTIYF

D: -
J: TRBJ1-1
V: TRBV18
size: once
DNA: TGTGCCAGCTCCACCGGGGGGGCGCGCTGGCTCACTGAAGCTTTCTTT
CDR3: CASSTGGARWLTEAFF

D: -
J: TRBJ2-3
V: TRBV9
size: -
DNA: TGTGCCAGCAGCGTAGTGGAGGGACGCACAGATACGCAGTATTTT
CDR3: CASSVVEGRTDTQYF

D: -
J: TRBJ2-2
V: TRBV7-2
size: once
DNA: TGTGCCAGCAGCTTCTATCTCTCCACCGGGGAGCTGTTTTTT
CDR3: CASSFYLSTGELFF

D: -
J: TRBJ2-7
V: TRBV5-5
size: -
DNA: TGTGCCAGCAGACCTGGACTACGTGTTGAGCAGTACTTC
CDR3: CASRPGLRVEQYF